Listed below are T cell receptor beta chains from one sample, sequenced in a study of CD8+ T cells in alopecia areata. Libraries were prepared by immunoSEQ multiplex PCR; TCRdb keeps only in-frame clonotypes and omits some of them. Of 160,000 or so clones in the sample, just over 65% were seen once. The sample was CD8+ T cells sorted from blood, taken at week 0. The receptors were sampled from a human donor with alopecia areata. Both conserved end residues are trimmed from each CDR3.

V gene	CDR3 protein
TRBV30	AWSVGDYNEQF
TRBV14	ASSRGQGHSGANVLT
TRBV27	ASSWGQPGTYEQY
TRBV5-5	ASSGTGADTQY
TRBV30	AWSPGPAEQY
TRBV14	ASSHPDGEETQY
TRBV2	ASSGVWAF
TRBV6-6	ASSDRYNEQF
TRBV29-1	SVDVPNGY
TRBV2	ASSLLAGGRTDTQY
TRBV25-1	ASSDLGTATYEQY
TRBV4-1	ASSQPLYTRGYTQY
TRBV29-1	SVRGHANYGYT
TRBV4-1	ASSQGRGEQY
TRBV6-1	ASSEGRGVYEQY
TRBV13	ASSSRLGTDYGYT
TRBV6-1	ASSAQETQY
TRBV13	ASSPAEGAAKNIQY
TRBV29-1	SVSTGGAGELF
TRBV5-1	ASSISTDTQY
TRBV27	ASSSYQGEGRQPQH
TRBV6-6	ASSYWLVGVENEQF
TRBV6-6	ASRQTGTNTGELF
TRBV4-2	ASSQDDAQLTLGYT
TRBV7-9	ASSLGARAGYEQY
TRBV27	ASKGAGGNQPQH
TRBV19	ASSLSGTSGFYEQY
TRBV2	ASRHREIEQY
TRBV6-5	ASRSQWDPNEKLF
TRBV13	ASTQRADNEQF
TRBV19	ASSIEDGAGANVLT
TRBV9	ASSVRAGGPADTQY
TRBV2	ASSEAGGPGIQY
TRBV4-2	ASSQDRGPLYEQY
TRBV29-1	SVETGQGSSYEQY
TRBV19	ASEGQITDTQY
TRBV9	ASSGPSGEQF
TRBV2	ASSSLVAETQY
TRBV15	ATSKNKGTGTEAF
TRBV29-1	SVELGYSSYEQY
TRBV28	ASSLSAGTGELF
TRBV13	ASSLVASVGDEQF
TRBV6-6	ASSYESLNTEAF
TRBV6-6	ASSYSGRREQPQH
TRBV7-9	ASSLVFNEQF
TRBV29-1	SIPGLITGELF
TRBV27	ASSPNREHNYGYT
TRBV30	AWSVLQGLGYEQY